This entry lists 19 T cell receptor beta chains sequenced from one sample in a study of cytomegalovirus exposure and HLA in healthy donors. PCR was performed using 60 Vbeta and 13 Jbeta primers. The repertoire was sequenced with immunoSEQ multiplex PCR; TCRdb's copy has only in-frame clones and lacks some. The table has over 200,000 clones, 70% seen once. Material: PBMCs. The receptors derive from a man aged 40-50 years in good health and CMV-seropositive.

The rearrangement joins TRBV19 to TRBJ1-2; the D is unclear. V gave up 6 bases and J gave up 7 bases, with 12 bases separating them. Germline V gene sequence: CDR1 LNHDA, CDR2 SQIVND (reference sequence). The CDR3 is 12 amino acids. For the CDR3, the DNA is TGTGCCAGTAGCCTCCGCGCAGGTGGCTACACCTTC. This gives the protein CASSLRAGGYTF.

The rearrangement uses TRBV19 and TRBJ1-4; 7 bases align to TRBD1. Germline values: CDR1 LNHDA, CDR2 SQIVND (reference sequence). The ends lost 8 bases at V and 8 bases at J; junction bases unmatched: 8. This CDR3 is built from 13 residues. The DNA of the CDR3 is TGTGCCAGTCGGGGACAGTTGGGCGAAAAACTGTTTTTT. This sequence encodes CASRGQLGEKLFF.

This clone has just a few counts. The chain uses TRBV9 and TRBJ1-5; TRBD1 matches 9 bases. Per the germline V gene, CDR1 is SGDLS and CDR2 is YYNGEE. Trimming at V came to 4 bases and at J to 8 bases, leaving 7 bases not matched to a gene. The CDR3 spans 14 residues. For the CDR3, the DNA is TGTGCCAGCAGCCCCTGGGACAGGGAGGAGCCCCAGCATTTT. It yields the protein CASSPWDREEPQHF. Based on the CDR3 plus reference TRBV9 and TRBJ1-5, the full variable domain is DSGVTQTPKHLITATGQRVTLRCSPRSGDLSVYWYQQSLDQGLQFLIQYYNGEERAKGNILERFSAQQFPDLHSELNLSSLELGDSALYFCASSPWDREEPQHFGDGTRLSIL.

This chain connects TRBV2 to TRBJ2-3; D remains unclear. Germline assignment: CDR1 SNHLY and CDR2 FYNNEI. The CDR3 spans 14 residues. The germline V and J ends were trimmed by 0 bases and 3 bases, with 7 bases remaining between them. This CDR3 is CASSEATSTDTQYF. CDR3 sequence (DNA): TGTGCCAGCAGTGAAGCGACATCAACAGATACGCAGTATTTT.

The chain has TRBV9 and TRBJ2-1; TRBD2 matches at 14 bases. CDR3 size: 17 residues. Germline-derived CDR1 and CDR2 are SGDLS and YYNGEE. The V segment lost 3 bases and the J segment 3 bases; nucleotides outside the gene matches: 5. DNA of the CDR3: TGTGCCAGCAGCGCCTCCGGGACTAGCGGGGGCTACAATGAGCAGTTCTTC. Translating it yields CASSASGTSGGYNEQFF.

Written as DNA, the CDR3 is TGCGCCAGCAGCAACCGACAGGGGGCGGGGACTGAAGCTTTCTTT. Protein: CASSNRQGAGTEAFF. The chain uses TRBV5-1 and TRBJ1-1, with 10 bases identical to TRBD1. V lost 4 bases and J lost 5; bases outside the gene matches: 8. This CDR3 is built from 15 residues. From germline, CDR1 is SGHRS and CDR2 YFSETQ.

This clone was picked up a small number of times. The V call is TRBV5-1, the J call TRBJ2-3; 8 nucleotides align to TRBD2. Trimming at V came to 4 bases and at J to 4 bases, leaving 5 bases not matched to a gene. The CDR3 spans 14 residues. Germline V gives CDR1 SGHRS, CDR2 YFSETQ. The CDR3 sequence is CASSLSGGPDTQYF. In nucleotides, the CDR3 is TGCGCCAGCAGCCTGAGCGGGGGCCCAGATACGCAGTATTTT.

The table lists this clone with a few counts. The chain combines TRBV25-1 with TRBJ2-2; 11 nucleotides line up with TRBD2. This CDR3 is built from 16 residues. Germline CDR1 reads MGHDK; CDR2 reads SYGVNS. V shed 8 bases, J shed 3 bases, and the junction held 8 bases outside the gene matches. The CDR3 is CASCATSGDDTGELFF. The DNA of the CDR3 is TGTGCCAGCTGCGCGACTAGCGGGGACGACACCGGGGAGCTGTTTTTT.

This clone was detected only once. CDR3 sequence (DNA): TGTGCCAGCAGACCGGGACAGGTTAATGAAAAACTGTTTTTT. Translated: CASRPGQVNEKLFF. This chain uses TRBV28 with TRBJ1-4, with 8 bases identical to TRBD1. V shed 6 bases, J shed 4 bases, and the junction held 4 bases outside the gene matches. This CDR3 has 14 residues. Per germline, CDR1 MDHEN and CDR2 SYDVKM.

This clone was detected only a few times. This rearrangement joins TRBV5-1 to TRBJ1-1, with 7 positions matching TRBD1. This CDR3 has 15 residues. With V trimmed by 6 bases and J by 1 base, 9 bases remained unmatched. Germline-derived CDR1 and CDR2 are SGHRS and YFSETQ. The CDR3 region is CASTTTGRTNTEAFF. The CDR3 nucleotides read TGCGCCAGCACCACGACAGGGCGAACGAACACTGAAGCTTTCTTT.

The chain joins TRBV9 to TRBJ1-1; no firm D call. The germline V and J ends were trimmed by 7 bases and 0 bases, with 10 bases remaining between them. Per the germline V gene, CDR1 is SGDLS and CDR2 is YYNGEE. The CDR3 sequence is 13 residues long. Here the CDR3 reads CASSEGMNTEAFF. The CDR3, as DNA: TGTGCCAGCTCAGAGGGCATGAACACTGAAGCTTTCTTT.

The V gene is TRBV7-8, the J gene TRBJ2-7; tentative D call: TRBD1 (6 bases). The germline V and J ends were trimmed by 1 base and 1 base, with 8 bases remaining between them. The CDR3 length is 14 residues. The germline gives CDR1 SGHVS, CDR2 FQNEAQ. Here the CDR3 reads CASSLGTASYEQYF. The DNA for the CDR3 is TGTGCCAGCAGCTTAGGGACAGCTTCCTACGAGCAGTACTTC. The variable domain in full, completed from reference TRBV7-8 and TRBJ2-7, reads GAGVSQSPRYKVAKRGQDVALRCDPISGHVSLFWYQQALGQGPEFLTYFQNEAQLDKSGLPSDRFFAERPEGSVSTLKIQRTQQEDSAVYLCASSLGTASYEQYFGPGTRLTVT.

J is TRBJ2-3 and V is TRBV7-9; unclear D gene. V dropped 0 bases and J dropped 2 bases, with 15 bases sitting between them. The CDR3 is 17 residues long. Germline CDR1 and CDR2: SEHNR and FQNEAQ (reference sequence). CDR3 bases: TGTGCCAGCAGCTTAGCGCGGAGCGCGAGCCCCACAGATACGCAGTATTTT. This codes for CASSLARSASPTDTQYF. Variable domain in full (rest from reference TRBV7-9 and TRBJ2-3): DTGVSQNPRHKITKRGQNVTFRCDPISEHNRLYWYRQTLGQGPEFLTYFQNEAQLEKSRLLSDRFSAERPKGSFSTLEIQRTEQGDSAMYLCASSLARSASPTDTQYFGPGTRLTVL.

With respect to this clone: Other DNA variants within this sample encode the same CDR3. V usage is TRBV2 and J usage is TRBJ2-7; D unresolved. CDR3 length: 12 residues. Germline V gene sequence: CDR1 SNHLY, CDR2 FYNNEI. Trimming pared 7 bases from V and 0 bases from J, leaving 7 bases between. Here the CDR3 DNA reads TGTGCCAGCACCGCCGGCTCCTACGAGCAGTACTTC. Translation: CASTAGSYEQYF.

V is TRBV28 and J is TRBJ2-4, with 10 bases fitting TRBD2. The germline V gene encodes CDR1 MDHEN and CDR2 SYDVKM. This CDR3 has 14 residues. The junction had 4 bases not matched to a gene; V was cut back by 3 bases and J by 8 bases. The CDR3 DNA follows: TGTGCCAGCAGTTTCTACGGGACTAGCGACATTCAGTACTTC. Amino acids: CASSFYGTSDIQYF. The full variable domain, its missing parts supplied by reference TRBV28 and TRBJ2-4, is DVKVTQSSRYLVKRTGEKVFLECVQDMDHENMFWYRQDPGLGLRLIYFSYDVKMKEKGDIPEGYSVSREKKERFSLILESASTNQTSMYLCASSFYGTSDIQYFGAGTRLSVL.

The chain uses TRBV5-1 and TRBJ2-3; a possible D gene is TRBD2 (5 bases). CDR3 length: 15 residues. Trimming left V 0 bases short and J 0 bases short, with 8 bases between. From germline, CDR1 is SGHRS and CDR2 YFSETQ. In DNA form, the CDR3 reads TGCGCCAGCAGCTTGGTCGGGGTTAGCACAGATACGCAGTATTTT. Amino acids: CASSLVGVSTDTQYF.

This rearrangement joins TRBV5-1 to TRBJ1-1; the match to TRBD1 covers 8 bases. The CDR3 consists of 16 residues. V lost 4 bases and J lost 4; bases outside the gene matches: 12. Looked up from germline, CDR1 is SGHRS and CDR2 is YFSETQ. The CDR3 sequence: CASSGDRTGWSTEAFF. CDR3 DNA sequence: TGCGCCAGCAGCGGAGACCGGACAGGGTGGAGCACTGAAGCTTTCTTT.

For the CDR3, the DNA is TGTGCCAGCAGCTTAGAGCCGGGGGGAAACACCATATATTTT. Translating gives CASSLEPGGNTIYF. The V and J genes are TRBV7-2 and TRBJ1-3; no clear D gene. The V gene lost 1 base and the J gene lost 4 bases, with 8 bases spanning the gap. CDR1 SGHTA and CDR2 FQGNSA come from the germline V gene. The CDR3 sequence is 14 residues long.

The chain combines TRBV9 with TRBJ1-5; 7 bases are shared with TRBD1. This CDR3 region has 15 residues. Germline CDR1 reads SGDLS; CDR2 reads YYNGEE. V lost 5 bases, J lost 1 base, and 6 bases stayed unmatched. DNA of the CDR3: TGTGCCAGCAGTATGACAGGGAAAAGCAATCAGCCCCAGCATTTT. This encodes CASSMTGKSNQPQHF. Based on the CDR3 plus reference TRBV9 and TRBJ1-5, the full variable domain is DSGVTQTPKHLITATGQRVTLRCSPRSGDLSVYWYQQSLDQGLQFLIQYYNGEERAKGNILERFSAQQFPDLHSELNLSSLELGDSALYFCASSMTGKSNQPQHFGDGTRLSIL.